What follows are 5 T cell receptor beta chains derived from one specimen sequenced in a study of memory B cells and T cells in multiple sclerosis. After stimulus-free culture, autoproliferating CFSE-dim and non-proliferating CFSE-high T cells were sequenced separately. Replicate wells were pooled after 7 days of stimulus-free culture of about 47 million CFSE-labeled PBMCs. Measured with immunoSEQ multiplex PCR; TCRdb has only the in-frame clones, and not every one. The sample includes about 45,000 clones, almost 85% of them seen just once. Their recognized antigens are unknown. The sequencing input was PBMCs from blood kept in culture. These receptors were taken from a human donor with multiple sclerosis.

V gene TRBV19 combines with J gene TRBJ1-1, with unresolved D. Germline loops: CDR1 LNHDA, CDR2 SQIVND (reference sequence). The CDR3 runs to 13 residues. Trimming took off 2 bases at V and 0 bases at J, with 4 bases between the two ends. CDR3 region: CASSIWVNTEAFF. The DNA of the CDR3 is TGTGCCAGTAGTATATGGGTGAACACTGAAGCTTTCTTT.

The rearrangement links TRBV10-2 to TRBJ1-2, with 9 bases fitting TRBD1. Germline CDR1 WSHSY, CDR2 SAAADI. CDR3 size: 14 residues. Trimming cost V 5 bases and J 7 bases; bases outside gene matches: 8. The CDR3 DNA reads as TGCGCCAGCAGTCTTTCCGGGACAGGGCGTGGCTACACCTTC. Translated: CASSLSGTGRGYTF.

The chain has TRBV5-1 and TRBJ1-6, with 8 bases fitting TRBD1. The CDR3 is 18 residues long. The V gene's germline CDR1 is SGHRS and CDR2 YFSETQ. V dropped 0 bases and J dropped 5; count of bases not matched to a gene: 10. The CDR3 region is CASSLVPQGASNNSPLHF. CDR3 DNA: TGCGCCAGCAGCTTGGTACCCCAGGGGGCGAGCAATAATTCACCCCTCCACTTT.

V gene TRBV6-1 combines with J gene TRBJ1-5, with 7 nucleotides matching TRBD1. The CDR3 spans 15 residues. The germline V gene has CDR1 MNHNS and CDR2 SASEGT. Losses at the gene ends were 7 bases for V and 3 bases for J; bases not matched to a gene: 9. The CDR3 DNA is TGTGCCAGCAAACTAGGGGACAGACACAATCAGCCCCAGCATTTT. It codes for CASKLGDRHNQPQHF.

This chain joins TRBV4-2 and TRBJ2-3, with 7 bases that match TRBD2. CDR3 length: 14 amino acids. CDR1 and CDR2 (germline): LGHNA, YNFKEQ. Trimming removed 4 bases from V and 5 bases from J; junction bases left unmatched: 6. The CDR3: CASSLGLDGDTQYF. CDR3 coding DNA: TGTGCCAGCAGCCTTGGACTAGATGGAGATACGCAGTATTTT.